A single sample gave rise to the 9 T cell receptor beta chains below, sequenced in a study of blood T cell repertoires in COVID-19. The assay was immunoSEQ multiplex PCR, and TCRdb's table has in-frame clones only and misses some. In the table there are 150,000 to 200,000 clones, around 85% of which are singletons. Sequencing was done on a sample of peripheral blood. These receptors all come from a woman at least 80 years old with acute or convalescent COVID-19.

V gene TRBV5-1 combines with J gene TRBJ2-2, with a weak D call TRBD2 (6 bases). Germline V CDR1 and CDR2: SGHRS, YFSETQ. The CDR3 spans 19 residues. V lost 1 base, J lost 2 bases, and 21 bases lay in between. CDR3 amino acids: CASSLIPGRRGSNTGELFF. The CDR3 DNA follows: TGCGCCAGCAGCTTGATCCCAGGGAGGCGAGGCTCTAACACCGGGGAGCTGTTTTTT.

The chain carries TRBV25-1 and TRBJ2-1; 7 bases agree with TRBD2. Germline lookup yields CDR1 MGHDK and CDR2 SYGVNS. The CDR3 runs to 14 residues. The junction had 8 bases not matched to a gene; V was cut back by 5 bases and J by 7 bases. The CDR3 DNA reads TGTGCCAGCAGTCGTGGTACGGGGGGAAATGAGCAGTTCTTC. Encoded protein: CASSRGTGGNEQFF. The whole variable domain, filled in from reference TRBV25-1 and TRBJ2-1, reads EADIYQTPRYLVIGTGKKITLECSQTMGHDKMYWYQQDPGMELHLIHYSYGVNSTEKGDLSSESTVSRIRTEHFPLTLESARPSHTSQYLCASSRGTGGNEQFFGPGTRLTVL.

The genes are TRBV24-1 and TRBJ1-2; the D gene is possibly TRBD1 (5 bases). The CDR3 is 12 amino acids. Germline CDR1 KGHDR, CDR2 SFDVKD. Trimming removed 1 base from V and 8 bases from J, with 7 bases in between. The CDR3 here is CATSDFQGGYTF. In DNA form, the CDR3 reads TGTGCCACCAGTGATTTCCAGGGCGGCTACACCTTC.

The gene calls are TRBV10-1 and TRBJ2-7; D is ambiguous. The V gene's germline CDR1 is WNHNN and CDR2 SYGVQD (reference sequence). This CDR3 region has 12 residues. V shed 7 bases and J shed 0 bases, with 7 bases lying between them. CDR3 in DNA: TGCGCCAGCAAGAGGAGCTCCTACGAGCAGTACTTC. It encodes CASKRSSYEQYF.

The chain links TRBV19 to TRBJ1-5, with 9 bases that match TRBD1. The V gene's germline CDR1 is LNHDA and CDR2 SQIVND (reference sequence). The CDR3 runs 15 residues. With V trimmed by 4 bases and J by 5 bases, 6 bases remained unmatched. CDR3 sequence (DNA): TGTGCCAGTAGTACCTGGACAGGGGACGATCAGCCCCAGCATTTT. Translated, it gives CASSTWTGDDQPQHF.

This sequence joins TRBV18 and TRBJ1-3, with D perhaps TRBD1 (6 bases). Looked up from germline, CDR1 is KGHSH and CDR2 is LQKENI. Trimming shortened V by 2 bases and J by 0 bases, and 14 bases separated the two germline ends. The CDR3 has 17 amino acids. The CDR3 DNA sequence: TGTGCCAGCTCACCAGAACAGGGCCTCTTCTCTGGAAACACCATATATTTT. This encodes CASSPEQGLFSGNTIYF.

The V and J genes are TRBV6-5 and TRBJ1-1; no clear D gene. This CDR3 contains 15 residues. V shed 7 bases and J shed 0 bases, with 15 bases lying between them. Germline V gene sequence: CDR1 MNHEY, CDR2 SVGAGI. CDR3 protein: CASKTEGGLNTEAFF. The CDR3 bases are TGTGCCAGCAAAACCGAGGGAGGGCTGAACACTGAAGCTTTCTTT.

A few counts support this clone. The chain uses TRBV2 and TRBJ2-1; TRBD2 matches 13 bases. CDR1 SNHLY and CDR2 FYNNEI come from the germline V gene. The CDR3 extends over 14 amino acids. Trimming cost V 10 bases and J 5 bases; bases outside gene matches: 5. As DNA, the CDR3 is TGTGCCACTCGGACTAGCGGGGGCCACAATGAGCAGTTCTTC. It codes for CATRTSGGHNEQFF.

The rearrangement links TRBV7-9 to TRBJ1-2; D not certain. Germline CDR1 reads SEHNR; CDR2 reads FQNEAQ (reference sequence). The CDR3 runs to 11 residues. V was pared by 8 bases and J by 8 bases, with 12 bases between. The CDR3 spells CASPKLRGYTF. CDR3 nucleotides: TGTGCCAGCCCAAAACTGAGGGGCTACACCTTC.